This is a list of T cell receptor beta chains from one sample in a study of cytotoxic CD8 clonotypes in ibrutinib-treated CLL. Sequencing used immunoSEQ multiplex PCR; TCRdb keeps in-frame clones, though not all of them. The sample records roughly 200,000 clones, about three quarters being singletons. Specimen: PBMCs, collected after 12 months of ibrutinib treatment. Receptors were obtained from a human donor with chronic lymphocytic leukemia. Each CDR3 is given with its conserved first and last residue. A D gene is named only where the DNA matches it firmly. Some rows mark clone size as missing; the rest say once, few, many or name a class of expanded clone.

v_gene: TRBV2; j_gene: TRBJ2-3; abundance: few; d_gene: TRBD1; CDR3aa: CASSSIQGLGGLDTQYF; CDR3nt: TGTGCCAGCAGTTCGATACAGGGGTTAGGCGGGCTAGATACGCAGTATTTT
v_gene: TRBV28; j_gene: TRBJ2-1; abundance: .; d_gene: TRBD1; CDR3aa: CASLTPRQGAYNEQFF; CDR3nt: TGTGCCAGCTTGACCCCCAGGCAGGGGGCCTACAATGAGCAGTTCTTC
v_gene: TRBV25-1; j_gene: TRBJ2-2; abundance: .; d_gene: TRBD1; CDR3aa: CASSEGQGRTGELFF; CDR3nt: TGTGCCAGCAGTGAAGGACAGGGGCGGACCGGGGAGCTGTTTTTT
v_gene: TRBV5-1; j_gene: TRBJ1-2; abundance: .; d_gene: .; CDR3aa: CASSLVEGAGGYTF; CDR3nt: TGCGCCAGCAGCTTGGTGGAGGGCGCAGGGGGCTACACCTTC
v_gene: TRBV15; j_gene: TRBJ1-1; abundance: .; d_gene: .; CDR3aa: CATSRGTVFAEAFF; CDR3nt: TGTGCCACCAGCAGAGGGACAGTTTTCGCTGAAGCTTTCTTT
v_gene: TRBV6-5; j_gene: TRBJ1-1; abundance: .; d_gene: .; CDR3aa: CASSTNTEAFF; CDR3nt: TGTGCCAGCAGTACCAACACTGAAGCTTTCTTT
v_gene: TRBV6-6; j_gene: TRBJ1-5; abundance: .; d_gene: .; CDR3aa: CATDREEGGQPQHF; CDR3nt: TGTGCCACCGACCGGGAGGAAGGGGGTCAGCCCCAGCATTTT
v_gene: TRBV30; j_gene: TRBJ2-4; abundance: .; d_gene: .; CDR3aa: CAWSQRGVAKNIQYF; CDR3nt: TGTGCCTGGAGCCAAAGGGGCGTAGCCAAAAACATTCAGTACTTC
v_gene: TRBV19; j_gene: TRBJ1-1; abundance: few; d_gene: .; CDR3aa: CASKREGTEAFF; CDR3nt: TGTGCCAGTAAGCGGGAGGGCACTGAAGCTTTCTTT
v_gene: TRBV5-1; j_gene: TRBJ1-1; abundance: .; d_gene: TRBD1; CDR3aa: CASSLTGAGTEAFF; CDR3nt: TGCGCCAGCAGCTTGACAGGGGCTGGTACTGAAGCTTTCTTT
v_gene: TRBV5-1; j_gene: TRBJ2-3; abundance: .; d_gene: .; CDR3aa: CASSFEQDTQYF; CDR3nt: TGCGCCAGCAGCTTCGAACAAGATACGCAGTATTTT
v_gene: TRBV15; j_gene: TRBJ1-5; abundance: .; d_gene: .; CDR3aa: CATSSTGLSNQPQHF; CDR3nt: TGTGCCACCAGCTCGACAGGTCTTAGCAATCAGCCCCAGCATTTT
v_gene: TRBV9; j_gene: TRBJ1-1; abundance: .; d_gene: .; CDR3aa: CASSAGGFLGRTEAFF; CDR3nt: TGTGCCAGCAGCGCTGGGGGGTTTCTTGGTCGCACTGAAGCTTTCTTT
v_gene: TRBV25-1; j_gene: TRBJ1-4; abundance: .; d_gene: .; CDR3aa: CASSVGDTTNEKLFF; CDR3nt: TGTGCCAGCAGTGTAGGGGACACAACTAATGAAAAACTGTTTTTT
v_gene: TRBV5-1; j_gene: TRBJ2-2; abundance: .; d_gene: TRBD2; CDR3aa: CASSWTSEWGTGELFF; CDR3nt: TGCGCCAGCAGCTGGACTAGCGAATGGGGCACCGGGGAGCTGTTTTTT
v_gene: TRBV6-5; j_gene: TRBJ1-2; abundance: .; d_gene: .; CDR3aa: CASSYSPRNYGYTF; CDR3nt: TGTGCCAGCAGTTACTCGCCTAGGAACTATGGCTACACCTTC
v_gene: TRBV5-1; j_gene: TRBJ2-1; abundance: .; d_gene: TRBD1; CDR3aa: CASSFRDSLNNEQFF; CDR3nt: TGCGCCAGCAGCTTTCGGGACAGTCTTAACAATGAGCAGTTCTTC
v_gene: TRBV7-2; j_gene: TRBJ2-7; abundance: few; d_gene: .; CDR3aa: CASSVVPGGSSYEQYF; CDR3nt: TGTGCCAGCAGCGTAGTCCCAGGGGGGAGTTCCTACGAGCAGTACTTC
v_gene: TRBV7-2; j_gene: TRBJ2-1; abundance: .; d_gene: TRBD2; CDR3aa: CASSSGGGRDEQFF; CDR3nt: TGTGCCAGCAGCTCCGGGGGAGGGCGGGATGAGCAGTTCTTC
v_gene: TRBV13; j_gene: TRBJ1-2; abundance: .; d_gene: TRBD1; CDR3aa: CASSFGQGDAYGYTF; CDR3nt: TGTGCCAGCAGCTTTGGACAGGGGGACGCCTATGGCTACACCTTC
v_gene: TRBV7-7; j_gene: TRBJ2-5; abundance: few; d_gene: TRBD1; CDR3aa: CASSSDRGETQYF; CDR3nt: TGTGCTAGCAGCTCGGACAGGGGAGAGACCCAGTACTTC
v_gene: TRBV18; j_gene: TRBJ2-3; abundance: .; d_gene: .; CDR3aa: CASSPTADTQYF; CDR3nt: TGTGCCAGCTCTCCAACGGCTGATACGCAGTATTTT
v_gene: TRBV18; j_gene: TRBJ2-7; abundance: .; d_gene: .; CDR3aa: CASSPLAGPSYEQYF; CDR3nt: TGTGCCAGCTCACCTCTTGCGGGGCCCTCCTACGAGCAGTACTTC
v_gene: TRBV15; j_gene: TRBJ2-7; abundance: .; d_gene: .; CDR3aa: CATSRVRGAAYEQYF; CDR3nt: TGTGCCACCAGCAGGGTTCGGGGGGCGGCCTACGAGCAGTACTTC
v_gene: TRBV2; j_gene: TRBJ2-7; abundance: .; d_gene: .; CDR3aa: CASSESGSFLSYEQYF; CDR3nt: TGTGCCAGCAGTGAGAGTGGGTCCTTTTTATCCTACGAGCAGTACTTC
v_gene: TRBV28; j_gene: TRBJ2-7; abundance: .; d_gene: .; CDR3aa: CASSPQGRGQYF; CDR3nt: TGTGCCAGCAGTCCTCAGGGTAGAGGGCAGTACTTC
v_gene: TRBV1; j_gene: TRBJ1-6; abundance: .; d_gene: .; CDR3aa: CTSSQWVRGNNSPLHF; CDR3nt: TGCACCAGCAGCCAGTGGGTCCGGGGTAATAATTCACCCCTCCACTTT
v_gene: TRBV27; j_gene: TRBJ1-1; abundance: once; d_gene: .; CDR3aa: CASSYSRLNTEAFF; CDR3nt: TGTGCCAGCAGTTATAGCAGACTGAACACTGAAGCTTTCTTT
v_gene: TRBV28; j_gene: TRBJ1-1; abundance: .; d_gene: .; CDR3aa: CASSLLARSFSF; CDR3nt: TGTGCCAGCAGTTTGCTGGCACGCTCCTTTTCTTTT
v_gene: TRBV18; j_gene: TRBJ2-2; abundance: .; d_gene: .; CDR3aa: CATTPTGPGMNTGELFF; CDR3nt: TGTGCCACCACCCCGACAGGACCGGGGATGAACACCGGGGAGCTGTTTTTT
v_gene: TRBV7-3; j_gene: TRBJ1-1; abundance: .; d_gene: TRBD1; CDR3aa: CASKGARDTEAFF; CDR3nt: TGTGCCAGCAAGGGGGCACGGGACACTGAAGCTTTCTTT
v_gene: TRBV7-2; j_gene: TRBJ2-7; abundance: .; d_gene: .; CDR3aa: CASGPFSYEQYF; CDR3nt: TGTGCCAGCGGCCCTTTCTCCTACGAGCAGTACTTC
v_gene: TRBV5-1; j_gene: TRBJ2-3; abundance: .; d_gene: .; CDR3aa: CASSLLGVRGTDTQYF; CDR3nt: TGCGCCAGCAGCTTGCTAGGGGTGCGGGGCACAGATACGCAGTATTTT
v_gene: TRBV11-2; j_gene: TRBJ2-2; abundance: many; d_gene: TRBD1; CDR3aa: CASSEGGTGGPGELFF; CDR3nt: TGTGCCAGCAGCGAAGGAGGGACAGGGGGCCCCGGGGAGCTGTTTTTT
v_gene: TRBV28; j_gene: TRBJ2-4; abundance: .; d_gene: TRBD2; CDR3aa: CASSLTAGGLNIQYF; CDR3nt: TGTGCCAGCAGTCTTACAGCGGGAGGGTTAAACATTCAGTACTTC
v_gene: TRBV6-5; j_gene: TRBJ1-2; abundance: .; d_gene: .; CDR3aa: CASSYLREGYGYTF; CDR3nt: TGTGCCAGCAGTTACCTCCGAGAGGGATATGGCTACACCTTC
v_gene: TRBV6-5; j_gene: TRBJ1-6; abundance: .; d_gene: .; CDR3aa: CASSYGQAHHSPLHF; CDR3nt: TGTGCCAGCAGTTACGGTCAGGCCCATCATTCACCCCTCCACTTT
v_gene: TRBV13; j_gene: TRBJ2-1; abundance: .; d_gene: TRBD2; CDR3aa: CASSQGLAGGNEQFF; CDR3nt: TGTGCCAGCAGCCAAGGACTAGCGGGAGGCAATGAGCAGTTCTTC
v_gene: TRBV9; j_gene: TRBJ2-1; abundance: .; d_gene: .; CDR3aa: CASSALTSTEQFF; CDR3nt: TGTGCCAGCAGCGCGCTTACTAGCACCGAGCAGTTCTTC
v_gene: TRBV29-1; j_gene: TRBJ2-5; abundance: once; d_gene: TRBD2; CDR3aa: CSVTTSRAETQYF; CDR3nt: TGCAGCGTCACGACTAGCCGGGCGGAGACCCAGTACTTC
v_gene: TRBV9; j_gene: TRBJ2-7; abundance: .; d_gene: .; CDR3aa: CASSARRTSSSYEQYF; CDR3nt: TGTGCCAGCAGCGCGAGACGGACTTCGAGCTCCTACGAGCAGTACTTC
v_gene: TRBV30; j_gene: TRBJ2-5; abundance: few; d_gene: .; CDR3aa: CAWSVLAETQYF; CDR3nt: TGTGCCTGGAGTGTTCTGGCGGAGACCCAGTACTTC
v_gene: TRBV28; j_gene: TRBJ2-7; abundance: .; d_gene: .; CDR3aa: CASSPSSYEQYF; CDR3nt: TGTGCCAGCAGTCCTAGCTCCTACGAGCAGTACTTC
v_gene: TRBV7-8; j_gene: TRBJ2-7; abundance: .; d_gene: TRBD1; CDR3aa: CASSLGRQGWSYEQYF; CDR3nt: TGTGCCAGCAGCTTAGGAAGACAGGGTTGGTCCTACGAGCAGTACTTC
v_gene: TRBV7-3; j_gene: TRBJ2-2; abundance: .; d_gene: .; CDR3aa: CASSQTGRITGELFF; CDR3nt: TGTGCCAGCAGCCAAACAGGACGGATCACCGGGGAGCTGTTTTTT
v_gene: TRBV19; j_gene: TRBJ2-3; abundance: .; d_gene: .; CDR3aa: CASTNRGPTSTDTQYF; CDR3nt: TGTGCCAGTACTAACCGGGGCCCCACCAGCACAGATACGCAGTATTTT
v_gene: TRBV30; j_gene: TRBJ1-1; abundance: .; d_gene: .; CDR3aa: CAWSVPPLGAFF; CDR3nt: TGTGCCTGGAGTGTACCTCCCCTGGGGGCTTTCTTT
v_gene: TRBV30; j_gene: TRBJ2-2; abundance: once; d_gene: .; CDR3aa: CGGGGANTGELFF; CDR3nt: TGTGGAGGTGGCGGGGCTAACACCGGGGAGCTGTTTTTT
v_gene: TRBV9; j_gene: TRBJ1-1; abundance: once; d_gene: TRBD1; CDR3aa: CASSARDRGSHTEAFF; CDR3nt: TGTGCCAGCAGCGCTCGGGACAGGGGGTCCCACACTGAAGCTTTCTTT
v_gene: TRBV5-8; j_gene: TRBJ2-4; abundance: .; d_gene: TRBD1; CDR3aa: CASSLAGTGLNIQYF; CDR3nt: TGTGCCAGCAGCTTGGCCGGGACAGGCCTAAACATTCAGTACTTC
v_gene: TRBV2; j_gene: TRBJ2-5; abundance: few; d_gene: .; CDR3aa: CASRGGLYQETQYF; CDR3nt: TGTGCCAGCAGAGGGGGACTGTACCAAGAGACCCAGTACTTC
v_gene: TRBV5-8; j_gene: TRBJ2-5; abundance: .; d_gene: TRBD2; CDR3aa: CASSPLAGVLETQYF; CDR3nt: TGTGCCAGCAGCCCACTAGCGGGAGTCTTGGAGACCCAGTACTTC
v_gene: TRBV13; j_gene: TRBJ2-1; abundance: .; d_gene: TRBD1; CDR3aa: CASTGNRGGEQFF; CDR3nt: TGTGCCAGCACAGGGAACAGGGGTGGTGAGCAGTTCTTC
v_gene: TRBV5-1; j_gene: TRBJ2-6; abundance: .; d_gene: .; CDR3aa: CASSLADSGANVLTF; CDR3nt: TGCGCCAGCAGCTTGGCCGACTCTGGGGCCAACGTCCTGACTTTC
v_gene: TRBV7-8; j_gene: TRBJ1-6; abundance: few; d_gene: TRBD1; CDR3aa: CASSLQGSQRNSPLHF; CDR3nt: TGTGCCAGCAGCCTACAGGGGTCTCAAAGGAATTCACCCCTCCACTTT